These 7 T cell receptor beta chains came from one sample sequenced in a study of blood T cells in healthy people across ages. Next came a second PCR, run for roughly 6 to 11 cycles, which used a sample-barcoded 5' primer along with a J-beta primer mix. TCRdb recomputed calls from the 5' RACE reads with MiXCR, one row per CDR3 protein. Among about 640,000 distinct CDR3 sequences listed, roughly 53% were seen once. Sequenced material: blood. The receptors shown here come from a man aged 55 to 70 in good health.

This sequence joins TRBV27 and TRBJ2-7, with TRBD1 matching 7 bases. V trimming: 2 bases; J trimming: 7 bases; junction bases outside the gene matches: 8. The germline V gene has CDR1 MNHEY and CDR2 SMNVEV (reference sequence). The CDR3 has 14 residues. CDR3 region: CASSLRQGFWEQYF. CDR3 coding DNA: TGTGCCAGCAGTTTACGACAGGGCTTTTGGGAGCAGTACTTC.

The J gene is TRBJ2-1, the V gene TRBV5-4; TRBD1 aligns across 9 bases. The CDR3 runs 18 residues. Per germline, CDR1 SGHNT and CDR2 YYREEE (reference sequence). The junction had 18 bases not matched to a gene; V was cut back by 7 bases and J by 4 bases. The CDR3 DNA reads TGTGCCAGCGCCCTAGGTGCCCCCGGGACAGGGTGGTACAATGAGCAGTTCTTC. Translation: CASALGAPGTGWYNEQFF.

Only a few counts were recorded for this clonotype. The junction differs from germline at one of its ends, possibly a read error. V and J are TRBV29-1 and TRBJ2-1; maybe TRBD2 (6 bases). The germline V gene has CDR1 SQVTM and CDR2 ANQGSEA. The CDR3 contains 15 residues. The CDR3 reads CSVEGVVGGWNEQFF. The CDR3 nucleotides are TGCAGCGTGGAAGGCGTCGTTGGGGGGTGGAATGAGCAGTTCTTC.

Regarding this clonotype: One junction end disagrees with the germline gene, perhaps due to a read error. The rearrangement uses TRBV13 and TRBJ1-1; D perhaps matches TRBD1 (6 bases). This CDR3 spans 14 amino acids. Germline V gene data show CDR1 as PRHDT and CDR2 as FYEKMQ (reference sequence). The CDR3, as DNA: TGTGCCAGCAGCTTTAGGGGGATGAACACTGAAGTTTTCTTT. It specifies CASSFRGMNTEVFF.

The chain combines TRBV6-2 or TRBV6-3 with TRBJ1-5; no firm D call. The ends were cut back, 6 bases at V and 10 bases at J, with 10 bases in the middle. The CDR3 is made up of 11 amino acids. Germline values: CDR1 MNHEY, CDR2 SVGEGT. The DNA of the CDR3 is TGTGCCAGCAGCCACCCGGGCCCCCAGCATTTT. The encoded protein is CASSHPGPQHF.

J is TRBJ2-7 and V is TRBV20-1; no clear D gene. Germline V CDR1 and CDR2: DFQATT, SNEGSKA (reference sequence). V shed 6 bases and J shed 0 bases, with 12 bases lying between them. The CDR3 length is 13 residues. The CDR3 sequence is CSAWTLSSYEQYF. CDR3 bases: TGCAGTGCCTGGACCCTAAGCTCCTACGAGCAGTACTTC.

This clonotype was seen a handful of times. CDR3 nucleotide sequence: TGCGCCAGCAGTCTTTGGACACACTACAATGAGCAGTTCTTC. Amino acid sequence: CASSLWTHYNEQFF. The chain has TRBV5-1 and TRBJ2-1; D possibly corresponds to TRBD1 (5 bases). CDR1 is SGHRS and CDR2 is YFSETQ in the germline V gene. V gave up 5 bases and J gave up 3 bases, with 12 bases separating them. The CDR3 consists of 14 residues.